Sequencing of this TCR beta chain was carried out in a study of cytomegalovirus exposure and HLA in healthy donors (dated 2017 in TCRdb). In terms of the full investigation: An earlier analysis of some 600 of the donors reported about 260 Gb of sequence data and 95 million to 130 million unique TCR beta sequences obtained from around 170 million T cells. To predict cytomegalovirus infection status, the study brought together high-throughput TCR immunosequencing, statistical association of individual TCRs with disease status, and machine learning. Approximately 310 gigabases of sequencing data and approximately 80 million unique TCR sequences were included in an early release covering over 600 HLA-typed donors. The later analysis used no new phenotypic data to find candidate immune exposures, relying instead on TCR beta sequences and their occurrence across donors. Using immunosequencing, the study profiled T cell repertoires from fewer than 700 subjects and related those repertoires to cytomegalovirus serostatus. Genome-wide SNP genotypes for about three fifths of the roughly 670 donors were used in a later genetic analysis, which treated that subset as a discovery cohort. Every repertoire in the discovery cohort had been generated on one and the same sequencing platform. Of the approximately 400 genotyped donors, roughly 80% fell in the genetic ancestry cluster associated with self-reported Caucasian donors. To study patterns of TCR occurrence, a later analysis re-analyzed previously published TCR beta repertoires from just over 650 donors and added high-resolution HLA genotyping. In addition to the first cohort of 666 subjects, a separate validation cohort of some 120 different subjects was used. Donor age, sex, ethnicity and CMV serostatus were compiled alongside the repertoire data. The study was designed to test whether signatures of past pathogen exposure could be identified by cataloging public T cell receptors. Typing coverage varied by locus: roughly 620-640 donors for A, B, C, DRB1 and DQB1; more than 500 for DQA1; over 600 for DPA1; approximately 450 for DPB1. Both class I and class II loci were covered by HLA typing, at four-digit resolution. Across some 400 genotyped donors of the cohort, an average of approximately 220,000 unique TCR beta nucleotide sequences per donor were sequenced, and approximately 17% of those sequences were non-productive. Roughly 5 DR-DQ haplotypes were treated as single units for association and clustering because of strong linkage in the cohort. An earlier analysis of roughly 580 of the donors used high-throughput TCR beta sequencing to judge whether each TCR beta V gene segment behaved as functional or pseudogenic. Study-level results and caveats: A further reported finding was that TCR beta sequences accurately predicted the HLA-A and HLA-B alleles for most subjects in the first cohort. The classifier was reported to diagnose cytomegalovirus status with high specificity and sensitivity in both the original and validation cohorts. A later genetic analysis associated a missense DCLRE1C variant with V-gene and J-gene trimming of TCR beta chains, and an independent cohort replicated the association. In vitro tests confirmed that a few of the cytomegalovirus-associated TCR beta chains recognize cytomegalovirus antigens. When HLA alleles, especially DR and DQ, strongly co-occurred, attributing TCR associations to individual alleles was difficult. This cohort had only TCR beta chains sequenced, and the lack of alpha or paired-chain data limited which features could be detected. In a later analysis, TCR association rates were found to vary across HLA loci, with the most associated TCRs seen for DRB1 alleles and the fewest for HLA-C alleles. Correlated functional status among segregating V segments might be attributable to linkage disequilibrium, but an unknown experimental factor could not be ruled out. In an earlier analysis of approximately 590 of the donors, most TCR beta V segments were observed in productive rearrangements about 87% or about 30% of the time, broadly matching IMGT annotations. In a later genetic analysis, fewer N-insertions in productive TCRs were reported among donors in an Asian-associated ancestry cluster than the approximately 710-donor mean. A later analysis associated about 17,000 TCR beta sequences with specific HLA alleles at a false discovery rate of 0.05. The study gave a list of 150 to 200 TCR beta chains associated with cytomegalovirus. A later analysis reported that several top co-occurrence clusters appeared linked to parvovirus B19, influenza, CMV and Epstein-Barr virus. Compared with equally common non-associated chains, HLA-associated TCR beta chains in a later analysis were more clonally expanded and had lower generation probabilities. CMV serostatus was the only immune exposure information available for the cohort. The sequencing pipeline was judged likely to have produced a cluster of highly shared sequence variants as a technical artifact. The earlier analysis of approximately 590 of the donors excluded some 15 rarely observed V segments, including chromosome 9 orphons, because counts were too low. Most TCR sequences were observed very rarely across donors, whereas some public TCRs were present in many individuals. The presence/absence analyses assumed that sequencing depth was roughly uniform across donors, and that assumption may not be true. It was suggested by the authors that the approach could potentially be generalized to other disease states and immunological phenotypes. A later analysis found that most CMV-associated TCR beta chains appeared HLA-restricted, with HLA associations seemingly driven largely by CMV exposure. The 87-base-pair reads could not distinguish some IMGT-functional V segments, including TRBV6-2 and TRBV6-3, so those segments were excluded. Because some donors lacked HLA typing at each locus, the association tests relied only on the typed subset.

Measured from the cysteine to the phenylalanine, the CDR3 is 9 residues long. Of the read, only the CDR3 DNA is kept; its 27 bases are in frame from base 1. The germline V gene (reference sequence) sets CDR1 to SEHNR and CDR2 to FQNEAQ. This clone was observed a single time. The target of this receptor is not known. One end of the junction fails to match germline, which may point to a read error. The cohort consisted of 666 healthy bone marrow donors. At the time of sampling, every cohort member was nominally healthy, though immune exposures that went unrecorded were likely present. The donor tested CMV seronegative, placing the donor among the roughly 400 seronegative members of the cohort. Each donor provided a peripheral blood sample, and peripheral blood mononuclear cells were used for TCR beta sequencing. Genomic DNA extraction from the blood cell samples was performed with the Qiagen DNeasy Blood Extraction Kit.

Libraries were prepared through the immunoSEQ multiplex PCR assay. For the multiplex PCR, a mixture combining 60 forward primers for TCR Vbeta segments and 13 reverse primers for TCR Jbeta segments was used. A multiplex PCR assay on genomic DNA amplified the CDR3 region of rearranged TCR beta genes. On the Illumina HiSeq System, the amplified TCR beta libraries were sequenced as 87-base-pair reads. As for how the authors treated the data: Across the 500 to 750 repertoires, a later analysis counted tens of millions of unique TCR beta chains, roughly 11 million of which were shared by at least two donors. Raw reads were error-corrected and collapsed into unique sequences with a nearest-neighbor algorithm that merged closely related sequences to remove PCR and sequencing errors. CDR3 sequences were aligned to IMGT reference sequences to assign V, D and J gene segments. For a sequence to be retained, at least a six-nucleotide match to both a V gene segment and a J gene segment was required. A rearrangement counted as productive if the CDR3 had no stop codons and remained in frame with V and J, and every other rearrangement counted as non-productive. Following IMGT convention, CDR3 was defined as the stretch from the second conserved V-encoded cysteine to the conserved J-encoded phenylalanine. Sequences without an unambiguous match to a single V gene segment were excluded from the earlier analysis of 587 of the donors. In an earlier analysis of 587 of the donors, V segments were called functional above 56.7% productive rearrangements and were called segregating when the between-donor standard deviation exceeded 5%. A statistical classification framework was built for diagnosing cytomegalovirus status from the catalog of TCR beta chain sequences. A later analysis assigned V and J genes by comparing TCR nucleotide sequences with IMGT/GENE-DB human TR gene sequences. The TCRdist pipeline was used in a later analysis to assign CDR3 sequences and most-parsimonious VDJ recombination scenarios. A later analysis defined each TCR beta chain by its CDR3 amino acid sequence plus V-gene family, and excluded reads lacking a unique V-gene family. As a way to deal with suspected cross-contamination and a sequencing artifact, a later analysis dropped 450 to 600 nucleotide sequences that were highly shared and had low generation probability. In a later analysis, a clonal expansion index was calculated for each public chain from normalized within-repertoire ranks of inferred template counts. In a later analysis, generation probabilities were computed using a VDJ recombination model fitted to out-of-frame rearrangements, and the results were checked against IGoR. Hypergeometric tests were used in a later analysis to score TCR-TCR, TCR-HLA and TCR-CMV co-occurrence, with a repertoire-size bias correction applied to the TCR pairs. In a later analysis, false discovery rates were estimated by permuting HLA or CMV assignments 20 times. A later analysis grouped co-occurring TCRs with DBSCAN, adding TCRdist sequence similarity when clustering within HLA-allele-positive subsets. Co-occurrence clustering excluded repertoires with fewer than 30,000 or more than 120,000 public chains, plus five with anomalous nucleotide sharing. Held by TCRdb, this immuneACCESS table contains in-frame sequences only and omits some clones. Under half of the omission traces to an unresolved V gene where checked; the cause of the rest is unknown. That table gives V, J and clone size, and the DNA gave D and trimming. The table for this sample lists approximately 250,000 clones; roughly 81% of them were counted only once. Jointly, the top ten make up 0.2% to 0.25% of the sample.

This receptor was taken from a girl aged 2-10 years in good health and CMV-seronegative. The chain is encoded by TRBV7-9 joined to TRBJ1-1; the D gene assignment is ambiguous. The sample consisted of PBMCs. The DNA sequence reads TGTTCCAGCAGCCTCGAAGCTTTCTTT. Its protein reads: CSSSLEAFF.